The present T cell receptor beta chain was sequenced within a study of shared clonotypes between healthy human individuals. This clone was detected a few times. The CDR3 has 15 residues. Germline V lookup: CDR1 SGHVS, CDR2 FQNEAQ. The V and J ends lost 7 bases and 4 bases respectively, with 19 bases between them. There were only Caucasian adults among the donors, and all lived in Nashville, Tennessee. As originally analysed: Filtering of immunoSEQ junctional sequences could not match full-length read filtering. TCRdb's copy holds only in-frame clones and misses some; the assay was immunoSEQ multiplex PCR. V and J calls and clone size are as listed in that table; D and trimming were resolved from the DNA. Of about 490,000 clones listed, almost 80% are singletons.

Input material: PBMCs. The chain uses TRBV7-8 and TRBJ1-2; maybe TRBD1 (6 bases). The clonotype was recovered from a woman aged 40 to 55 in good health. Some clones in this sample may be carry-over from other donors' samples. The chain's CDR3 is CASTPAGATGYGYTF. The CDR3, as DNA: TGTGCCAGCACCCCGGCAGGGGCGACTGGCTATGGCTACACCTTC.